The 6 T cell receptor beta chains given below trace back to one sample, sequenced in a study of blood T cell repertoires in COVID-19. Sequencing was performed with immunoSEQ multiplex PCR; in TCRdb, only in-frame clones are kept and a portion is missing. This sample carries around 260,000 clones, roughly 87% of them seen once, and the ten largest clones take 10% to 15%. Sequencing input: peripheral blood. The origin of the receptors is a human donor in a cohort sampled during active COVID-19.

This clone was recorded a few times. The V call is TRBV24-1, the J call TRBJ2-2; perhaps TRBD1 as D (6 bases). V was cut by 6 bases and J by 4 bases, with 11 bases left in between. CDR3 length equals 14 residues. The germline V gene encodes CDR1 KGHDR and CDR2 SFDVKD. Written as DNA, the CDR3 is TGTGCCACCAGTCATACAGGGAGCACCGGGGAGCTGTTTTTT. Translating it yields CATSHTGSTGELFF.

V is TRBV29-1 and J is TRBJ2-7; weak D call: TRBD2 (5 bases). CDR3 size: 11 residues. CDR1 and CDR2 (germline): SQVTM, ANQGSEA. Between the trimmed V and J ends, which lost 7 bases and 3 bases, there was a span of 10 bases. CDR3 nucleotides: TGCAGCGCGGGAAACTTCTACGAGCAGTACTTC. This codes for CSAGNFYEQYF.

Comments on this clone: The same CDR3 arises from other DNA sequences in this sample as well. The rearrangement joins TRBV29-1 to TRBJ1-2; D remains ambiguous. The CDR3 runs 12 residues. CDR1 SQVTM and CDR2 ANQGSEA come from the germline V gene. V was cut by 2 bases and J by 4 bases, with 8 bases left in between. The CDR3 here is CSVERGSYGYTF. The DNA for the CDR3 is TGCAGCGTTGAAAGAGGGTCCTATGGCTACACCTTC.

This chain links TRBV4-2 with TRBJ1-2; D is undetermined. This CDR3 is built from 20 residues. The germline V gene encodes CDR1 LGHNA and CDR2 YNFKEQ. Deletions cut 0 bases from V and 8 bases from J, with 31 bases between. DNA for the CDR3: TGTGCCAGCAGCCAAGAAGGAAACCGTGAGGGCAGCTCGGTGTTTTACGGCTACACCTTC. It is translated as CASSQEGNREGSSVFYGYTF.

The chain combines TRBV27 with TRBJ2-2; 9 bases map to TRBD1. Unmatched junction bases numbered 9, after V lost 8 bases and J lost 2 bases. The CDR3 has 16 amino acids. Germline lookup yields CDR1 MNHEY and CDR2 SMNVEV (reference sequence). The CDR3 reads CASHRGQGPNTGELFF. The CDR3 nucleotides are TGTGCCAGCCATCGGGGACAGGGACCTAACACCGGGGAGCTGTTTTTT.

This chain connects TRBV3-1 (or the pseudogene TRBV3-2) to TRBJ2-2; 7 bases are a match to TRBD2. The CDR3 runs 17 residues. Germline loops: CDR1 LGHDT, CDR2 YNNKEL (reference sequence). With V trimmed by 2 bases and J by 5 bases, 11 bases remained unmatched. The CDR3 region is CASSQPGLVIRTGELFF. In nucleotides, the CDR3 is TGTGCCAGCAGCCAACCCGGACTAGTGATAAGGACCGGGGAGCTGTTTTTT.